The source of this T cell receptor beta chain is a study of radiotherapy plus CTLA-4 blockade in lung cancer (dated by TCRdb to 2016 to 2018). About the investigation overall: Among the enrolled patients, roughly 19% had an objective response, and roughly 30% reached disease control.

Concerning this clone itself: The antigen this receptor binds is unknown. Base qualities were left out, and no much larger clone turns up one base away.

Library prep was done by the immunoSEQ multiplex PCR assay. As stored in TCRdb, this immuneACCESS dataset retains in-frame rearrangements with V and J assigned. A fraction of the clones does not appear; measured against another copy, unresolved V genes explain less than half of the discrepancy, and the remainder lacks a known reason. The sample profile shows roughly 86,000 clones; less than 90% of them were found once. The ten largest clonotypes hold 0.82% of the sample. From the cysteine through the phenylalanine, the CDR3 covers 14 amino acids. Only the CDR3 region is kept as DNA, spanning 42 bases read in frame from base 1. Trimming leaves V shorter by 6 bases and J shorter by 3 bases, with the junction holding 8 bases beyond the gene matches. CDR1 and CDR2 (SQVTM, ANQGSEA) derive from the germline V gene. Paper-wide results and their limitations: Increased serum interferon-beta after radiation, together with early dynamic changes in blood T cell clones, were reported to be the strongest predictors of response. After treatment with radiotherapy and ipilimumab, TCR clones that originated in tumors expanded in peripheral blood.

The study tested focal radiation therapy combined with CTLA-4 blockade (ipilimumab) in patients with chemo-refractory metastatic non-small-cell lung cancer. The chain is encoded by TRBV29-1 joined to TRBJ2-3, and 8 junctional nucleotides match TRBD2. The receptor's source is a human donor with non-small cell lung cancer who had stable disease on radiotherapy plus ipilimumab. The input for sequencing was peripheral blood, taken from a patient treated with radiotherapy plus ipilimumab. The CDR3 corresponds to CSVQREMATDTQYF. The base sequence is TGCAGCGTGCAGCGGGAGATGGCGACAGATACGCAGTATTTT.